The rows below give T cell receptor beta chains drawn from one sample of a study of cytomegalovirus exposure and HLA in healthy donors. This table comes from immunoSEQ multiplex PCR, and its TCRdb copy is limited to in-frame clones, with some not included. The top ten hold over 1% of the sample, which has about 200,000 clones, 80% to 90% seen once. Source material: PBMCs. The receptors come from a man in his thirties or forties in good health and CMV-seronegative. The CDR3 runs from the conserved cysteine through the conserved F or W. D genes are given only for firm matches. Expanded clones get a size class; other rows say once, few or many, or leave the size out.

v_gene: TRBV9; abundance: once; d_gene: .; j_gene: TRBJ2-5; CDR3aa: CASSVEIAEETQYF; CDR3nt: TGTGCCAGCAGCGTAGAAATAGCGGAAGAGACCCAGTACTTC
v_gene: TRBV5-4; abundance: once; d_gene: .; j_gene: TRBJ1-1; CDR3aa: CASSLPQGSETEAFF; CDR3nt: TGTGCCAGCAGCTTGCCACAGGGAAGTGAGACTGAAGCTTTCTTT
v_gene: TRBV4-1; abundance: .; d_gene: .; j_gene: TRBJ2-2; CDR3aa: CASSSQGGGELFF; CDR3nt: TGCGCCAGCAGTTCGCAGGGCGGCGGGGAGCTGTTTTTT
v_gene: TRBV6-1; abundance: .; d_gene: .; j_gene: TRBJ2-5; CDR3aa: CASSERGRGRVETQYF; CDR3nt: TGTGCCAGCAGTGAGAGAGGCAGAGGTAGAGTTGAGACCCAGTACTTC
v_gene: TRBV27; abundance: once; d_gene: TRBD1; j_gene: TRBJ1-4; CDR3aa: CASSTRQGTTTNEKLFF; CDR3nt: TGTGCCAGCAGTACACGACAGGGTACCACAACTAATGAAAAACTGTTTTTT
v_gene: TRBV29-1; abundance: .; d_gene: TRBD1; j_gene: TRBJ2-7; CDR3aa: CSVEMGTGRTYEQYF; CDR3nt: TGCAGCGTTGAAATGGGGACAGGGCGAACCTACGAGCAGTACTTC
v_gene: TRBV18; abundance: .; d_gene: .; j_gene: TRBJ2-4; CDR3aa: CASSHLDVKNIQYF; CDR3nt: TGTGCCAGCTCACACCTAGACGTCAAAAACATTCAGTACTTC
v_gene: TRBV5-6; abundance: .; d_gene: .; j_gene: TRBJ1-2; CDR3aa: CASSFDQANYGYTF; CDR3nt: TGTGCCAGCAGCTTTGATCAGGCCAACTATGGCTACACCTTC
v_gene: TRBV7-6; abundance: .; d_gene: .; j_gene: TRBJ2-1; CDR3aa: CASSLSGGYNEQFF; CDR3nt: TGTGCCAGCAGCTTAAGCGGAGGGTACAATGAGCAGTTCTTC
v_gene: TRBV6-5; abundance: .; d_gene: TRBD2; j_gene: TRBJ2-7; CDR3aa: CASSYTSGRYEQYF; CDR3nt: TGTGCCAGCAGTTACACTAGCGGGAGATACGAGCAGTACTTC
v_gene: TRBV28; abundance: .; d_gene: TRBD2; j_gene: TRBJ2-7; CDR3aa: CASSLEAGGPYEQYF; CDR3nt: TGTGCCAGCAGTTTGGAGGCGGGGGGGCCCTACGAGCAGTACTTC
v_gene: TRBV27; abundance: .; d_gene: .; j_gene: TRBJ1-6; CDR3aa: CASSLSMGAHSPLHF; CDR3nt: TGTGCCAGCAGTTTATCGATGGGGGCACATTCACCCCTCCACTTT
v_gene: TRBV2; abundance: .; d_gene: .; j_gene: TRBJ1-2; CDR3aa: CASSEAPGGGFHGYTF; CDR3nt: TGTGCCAGCAGTGAAGCGCCGGGGGGCGGGTTCCATGGCTACACCTTC
v_gene: TRBV7-9; abundance: .; d_gene: .; j_gene: TRBJ1-1; CDR3aa: CASSPRRQQNTEAFF; CDR3nt: TGTGCCAGCAGCCCCCGGAGACAGCAGAACACTGAAGCTTTCTTT
v_gene: TRBV10-2; abundance: .; d_gene: TRBD1; j_gene: TRBJ2-2; CDR3aa: CASITGTGATGELFF; CDR3nt: TGCGCCAGCATTACCGGGACAGGGGCCACCGGGGAGCTGTTTTTT
v_gene: TRBV11-2; abundance: .; d_gene: .; j_gene: TRBJ2-5; CDR3aa: CASSQWVTGRGETQYF; CDR3nt: TGTGCCAGCAGCCAATGGGTGACAGGCCGTGGAGAGACCCAGTACTTC